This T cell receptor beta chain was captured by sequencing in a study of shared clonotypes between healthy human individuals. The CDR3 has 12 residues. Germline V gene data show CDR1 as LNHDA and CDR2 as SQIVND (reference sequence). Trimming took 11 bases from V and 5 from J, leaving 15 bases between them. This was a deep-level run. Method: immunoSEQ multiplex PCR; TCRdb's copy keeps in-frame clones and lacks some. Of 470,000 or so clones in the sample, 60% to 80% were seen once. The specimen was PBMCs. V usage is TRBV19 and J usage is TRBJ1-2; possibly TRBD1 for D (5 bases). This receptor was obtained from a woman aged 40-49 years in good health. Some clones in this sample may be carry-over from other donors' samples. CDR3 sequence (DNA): TGTGCCTGTCGGGGGGATAGGTATGGCTACACCTTC. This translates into CACRGDRYGYTF.